The 23 T cell receptor beta chains below come from one sample, sequenced in a study of blood T cell repertoires in COVID-19. Some clones are missing from TCRdb's copy, which holds only in-frame ones; the method was immunoSEQ multiplex PCR. The profile shows 110,000 to 150,000 clones, approximately 87% of them singletons. The sample consisted of PBMCs or T cells enriched from blood (not recorded which). The receptors derive from a man between 60 and 75 years old who had recovered from COVID-19.

This clone was counted a single time. The chain carries TRBV3-1 (or the pseudogene TRBV3-2) and TRBJ2-1; D is perhaps TRBD2 (6 bases). V lost 4 bases, J lost 7 bases, and 14 bases lay in between. The CDR3 spans 14 residues. Germline lookup yields CDR1 LGHDT and CDR2 YNNKEL (reference sequence). The CDR3 bases are TGTGCCAGCAGCCCGACCGGGGCGGGAAATGAGCAGTTCTTC. This gives the protein CASSPTGAGNEQFF.

The chain carries TRBV28 and TRBJ2-1; 10 nucleotides line up with TRBD2. Germline-derived CDR1 and CDR2 are MDHEN and SYDVKM. This CDR3 comprises 16 residues. V gave up 1 base and J gave up 4 bases; unmatched junction bases: 4. CDR3 residues: CASSLFTSGTYNEQFF. The CDR3 nucleotides are TGTGCCAGCAGTTTATTCACTAGCGGGACGTACAATGAGCAGTTCTTC.

The rearrangement joins TRBV6-5 to TRBJ2-7; TRBD2 aligns across 9 bases. Germline V gene sequence: CDR1 MNHEY, CDR2 SVGAGI. The V gene end was trimmed by 5 bases and the J gene end by 4 bases; junction bases not matched to a gene: 9. The CDR3 extends over 15 amino acids. The CDR3 loop reads CASSPRTSAFYEQYF. Written as DNA, the CDR3 is TGTGCCAGCAGTCCACGGACTAGCGCGTTTTACGAGCAGTACTTC.

V is TRBV4-1 and J is TRBJ1-1, with TRBD1 as a possible D gene (6 bases). With 4 bases removed from V and 0 bases from J, the gap between germline ends came to 15 bases. This CDR3 has 16 residues. In germline, CDR1 is MGHRA, CDR2 YSYEKL. Written as DNA, the CDR3 is TGCGCCAGCAGCCGACCCTGGACAGCGATGAACACTGAAGCTTTCTTT. The encoded protein is CASSRPWTAMNTEAFF.

This chain joins TRBV3-1 (or the pseudogene TRBV3-2) and TRBJ2-1, with 7 positions matching TRBD1. The J segment lost 6 bases and the V segment lost 4 bases, leaving 3 bases of the junction unmatched. Germline CDR1 is LGHDT and CDR2 is YNNKEL (reference sequence). The CDR3 covers 13 residues. In nucleotides, the CDR3 is TGTGCCAGCAGCCCCCGGGACAGCAATGAGCAGTTCTTC. Translated, it gives CASSPRDSNEQFF.

The genes are TRBV12-3 or TRBV12-4 and TRBJ1-6, with D hard to call. V was shortened by 4 bases and J by 10 bases, with 11 bases between the two germline ends. The CDR3 consists of 13 residues. DNA of the CDR3: TGTGCCAGCAGTTCTGACTTCGACTCACCCCTCCACTTT. Encoded protein: CASSSDFDSPLHF.

The V and J genes are TRBV28 and TRBJ2-3, with TRBD2 identical over 7 bases. The CDR3 spans 14 residues. The germline CDR1 and CDR2 sequences are MDHEN and SYDVKM. V gave up 5 bases and J gave up 4 bases; unmatched junction bases: 6. The CDR3 region has the DNA TGTGCCAGCAGTCCAGGACTAGGTCCAGATACGCAGTATTTT. It translates to CASSPGLGPDTQYF.

The chain joins TRBV19 to TRBJ1-2, with D possibly matching TRBD1 (5 bases). The CDR3 consists of 15 residues. V was clipped by 5 bases and J by 6 bases, with 19 bases between them. Germline V gene sequence: CDR1 LNHDA, CDR2 SQIVND (reference sequence). Here the CDR3 reads CASSSRGGEGHGYTF. CDR3 coding DNA: TGTGCCAGTAGTTCGCGGGGAGGCGAGGGACATGGCTACACCTTC.

CDR3 amino acids: CASSQGIGDTQYF. The CDR3 DNA follows: TGTGCCAGCAGCCAAGGAATCGGAGATACGCAGTATTTT. The chain uses TRBV14 and TRBJ2-3, with unresolved D. Trimming removed 1 base from V and 5 bases from J, with 7 bases in between. Per the germline V gene, CDR1 is SGHDN and CDR2 is FVKESK. This CDR3 is built from 13 residues.

The V call is TRBV5-4, the J call TRBJ1-3, with TRBD1 matching over 7 bases. V trimming: 4 bases; J trimming: 0 bases; junction bases outside the gene matches: 4. Germline CDR1 reads SGHNT; CDR2 reads YYREEE (reference sequence). The CDR3 sequence is 15 residues long. CDR3 in amino acids: CASSLDRYSGNTIYF. The CDR3 nucleotides read TGTGCCAGCAGCCTGGACAGGTACTCTGGAAACACCATATATTTT.

The chain links TRBV12-3 or TRBV12-4 to TRBJ2-3; the D gene is possibly TRBD1 (6 bases). The CDR3 runs 12 residues. The V end lost 2 bases, the J end lost 11 bases, and 11 bases lay between the germline ends. CDR3 amino acids: CASSLRGREQYF. In DNA, the CDR3 is TGTGCCAGCAGTTTAAGGGGGAGAGAGCAGTATTTT.

CDR3 loop: CASSLSSIGTDTQYF. The CDR3 nucleotides read TGTGCCAGCAGCTTATCTTCAATCGGGACAGATACGCAGTATTTT. This chain connects TRBV7-8 to TRBJ2-3; D not certain. Trimming left V 2 bases short and J 3 bases short, with 12 bases between. Germline lookup yields CDR1 SGHVS and CDR2 FQNEAQ. The CDR3 consists of 15 residues.

V gene TRBV2 combines with J gene TRBJ2-1; 14 nucleotides agree with TRBD2. This CDR3 spans 16 amino acids. The J segment lost 6 bases and the V segment lost 0 bases, leaving 1 base of the junction unmatched. Germline V gene lookup returns CDR1 SNHLY and CDR2 FYNNEI. CDR3 coding DNA: TGTGCCAGCAGTGAAGCGACTAGCGGGGGGGCCAATGAGCAGTTCTTC. Translation gives CASSEATSGGANEQFF.

Here the CDR3 reads CASSLEANTEAFF. The CDR3 region has the DNA TGCGCCAGCAGCTTGGAAGCGAACACTGAAGCTTTCTTT. The rearrangement joins TRBV5-1 to TRBJ1-1, with unresolved D. This CDR3 comprises 13 residues. V was cut by 0 bases and J by 1 base, with 4 bases left in between. Germline CDR1 is SGHRS and CDR2 is YFSETQ. The full variable domain, completed using reference TRBV5-1 and TRBJ1-1, is KAGVTQTPRYLIKTRGQQVTLSCSPISGHRSVSWYQQTPGQGLQFLFEYFSETQRNKGNFPGRFSGRQFSNSRSEMNVSTLELGDSALYLCASSLEANTEAFFGQGTRLTVV.

The chain couples TRBV5-4 to TRBJ2-4; D possibly corresponds to TRBD1 (6 bases). CDR3 size: 13 residues. The V gene's germline CDR1 is SGHNT and CDR2 YYREEE (reference sequence). The V end lost 3 bases, the J end lost 5 bases, and 9 bases lay between the germline ends. DNA for the CDR3: TGTGCCAGCAGCTCCAGGGGTGAAAACATTCAGTACTTC. Its protein product is CASSSRGENIQYF.

Points on this clone: Distinct nucleotide sequences in the sample also encode this CDR3. This chain joins TRBV2 and TRBJ2-7, with D possibly TRBD2 on 5 matching bases. Looked up from germline, CDR1 is SNHLY and CDR2 is FYNNEI. The CDR3 covers 12 residues. V gave up 3 bases and J gave up 4 bases, with 7 bases separating them. CDR3 residues: CASSEAGYEQYF. As DNA, the CDR3 is TGTGCCAGCAGTGAGGCGGGTTACGAGCAGTACTTC.

This chain joins TRBV21-1 and TRBJ1-5. TRBV21-1 is tagged as a pseudogene. This CDR3 is 12 amino acids long. The CDR3 nucleotides read TGTGCCAGCAGCGAGCCGACTGCGCCCCAGCATTTT. Its protein product is CASSEPTAPQHF.

The rearrangement links TRBV18 to TRBJ2-7, with TRBD2 matching 7 bases. The V gene's germline CDR1 is KGHSH and CDR2 LQKENI. J was trimmed by 2 bases and V by 3 bases; bases with no gene match: 4. This CDR3 spans 14 amino acids. The CDR3 nucleotides read TGTGCCAGCTCACCCAGGGACTATACCTACGAGCAGTACTTC. Translation gives CASSPRDYTYEQYF.

The rearrangement uses TRBV9 and TRBJ2-5, with TRBD2 as a possible D gene (5 bases). The CDR3 has 14 amino acids. Trimming removed 4 bases at V and 4 bases at J, with 14 bases between. CDR1 is SGDLS, CDR2 YYNGEE, per germline. CDR3 protein: CASSLSGGRETQYF. In DNA, the CDR3 is TGTGCCAGCAGCTTGAGTGGAGGACGAGAGACCCAGTACTTC.

The chain carries TRBV4-1 and TRBJ2-1, with a tentative D call TRBD1 (6 bases). The CDR3 runs 15 residues. Germline CDR1 reads MGHRA; CDR2 reads YSYEKL. V was shortened by 2 bases and J by 0 bases, with 8 bases between the two germline ends. The CDR3 coding sequence is TGCGCCAGCAGCCAACAACAGGGCTCCTACAATGAGCAGTTCTTC. It encodes CASSQQQGSYNEQFF.

This clone has just a few counts. The V call is TRBV28, the J call TRBJ1-6; maybe TRBD1 (6 bases). The germline V and J ends were trimmed by 2 bases and 7 bases, with 9 bases remaining between them. The CDR3 consists of 14 residues. Germline CDR1 MDHEN, CDR2 SYDVKM. The CDR3 is CASSLQGTNSPLHF. In nucleotides, the CDR3 is TGTGCCAGCAGTTTACAGGGGACAAATTCACCCCTCCACTTT.

The chain recombines TRBV30 with TRBJ1-1, with D possibly being TRBD1 (5 bases). The CDR3 extends over 12 amino acids. V lost 8 bases to trimming and J lost 2 bases, with 12 bases between them. In germline, CDR1 is GTSNPN, CDR2 SVGIG (reference sequence). The CDR3 is CAPLRGNTEAFF. CDR3 DNA: TGTGCCCCACTAAGGGGCAACACTGAAGCTTTCTTT.

This chain links TRBV30 with TRBJ2-5; 8 bases align to TRBD2. The germline V gene encodes CDR1 GTSNPN and CDR2 SVGIG (reference sequence). The CDR3 has 15 residues. V lost 0 bases and J lost 3; bases outside the gene matches: 6. The CDR3 DNA is TGTGCCTGGAGTGTTATAGCGGGGAGGGAAGAGACCCAGTACTTC. Translated, it gives CAWSVIAGREETQYF.